The source of this TCR beta chain is a study of CD8+ T cells in alopecia areata. Points from the study as a whole: Lesional scalp, especially alopecia totalis/universalis, showed higher clonality than normal scalp.

cDNA prepared by RNA extraction and subsequent reverse transcription served as the template for sequencing. Clones were sequenced by immunoSEQ multiplex PCR, and TCRdb holds only the in-frame ones, with some missing. The sample includes more than 95,000 clones, more than 30% of them seen just once. Peripheral blood, together with lesional scalp punch biopsies, was collected from alopecia areata patients. For this clone: What it binds is not known.

The CDR3 loop spans 14 amino acids. The V and J ends lost 10 bases and 4 bases respectively, with 20 bases between them. The sample consisted of CD4+ T cells sorted from blood. The receptor was isolated from a human donor with alopecia areata. The chain has TRBV23-1 and TRBJ2-7; unclear D gene. TRBV23-1 is known as an ORF, though its function is uncertain. This CDR3 is CAIKPVTVTYEQYF. CDR3 nucleotides: TGCGCCATCAAACCGGTCACGGTCACGTACGAGCAGTACTTC.